Listed here are 20 T cell receptor beta chains from one sample, sequenced in a study of cytomegalovirus exposure and HLA in healthy donors. Primers included in the PCR were 60 Vbeta and 13 Jbeta primers. This table comes from immunoSEQ multiplex PCR, and its TCRdb copy is limited to in-frame clones, with some not included. The sample has 120,000 or so clones, around 82% seen once. Input material: PBMCs. Receptors originate from a young man in good health and CMV-seropositive.

This chain links TRBV4-2 with TRBJ2-6; 8 bases match TRBD2. Germline CDR1 reads LGHNA; CDR2 reads YNFKEQ. The CDR3 runs to 18 residues. Trimming cost V 0 bases and J 0 bases; bases outside gene matches: 4. CDR3 sequence: CASSQDLAGTSGANVLTF. The CDR3 DNA sequence: TGTGCCAGCAGCCAAGATCTAGCGGGTACCTCTGGGGCCAACGTCCTGACTTTC.

The chain is built from TRBV6-5 and TRBJ1-1, with D perhaps TRBD1 (6 bases). The V and J ends lost 6 bases and 4 bases respectively, with 15 bases between them. CDR1 and CDR2 (germline): MNHEY, SVGAGI. CDR3 length: 14 amino acids. The CDR3 DNA sequence: TGTGCCAGCAGCCGGGGACAAGGAAGCACTGAAGCTTTCTTT. Translation: CASSRGQGSTEAFF.

This clone was detected once. This chain links TRBV2 with TRBJ1-2; no firm D call. The CDR3 is 14 amino acids. With 3 bases removed from V and 4 bases from J, the gap between germline ends came to 12 bases. CDR1 is SNHLY and CDR2 is FYNNEI in the germline V gene. The CDR3 region has the DNA TGTGCCAGCAGTGAGGGCACACCGTCCTATGGCTACACCTTC. Protein: CASSEGTPSYGYTF.

The CDR3 spells CASSLDRGIYEQYF. CDR3 nucleotide sequence: TGTGCCAGCAGTTTGGACAGGGGTATTTACGAGCAGTACTTC. The genes are TRBV28 and TRBJ2-7, with 9 bases matching TRBD1. The V gene end was trimmed by 3 bases and the J gene end by 4 bases; junction bases not matched to a gene: 4. The CDR3 covers 14 residues. Germline CDR1 MDHEN, CDR2 SYDVKM. Full variable domain (outside the CDR3, taken from reference TRBV28 and TRBJ2-7): DVKVTQSSRYLVKRTGEKVFLECVQDMDHENMFWYRQDPGLGLRLIYFSYDVKMKEKGDIPEGYSVSREKKERFSLILESASTNQTSMYLCASSLDRGIYEQYFGPGTRLTVT.

The chain joins TRBV11-3 to TRBJ2-3, with TRBD2 matching 14 bases. V lost 6 bases, J lost 8 bases, and 4 bases stayed unmatched. The CDR3 extends over 14 amino acids. Per germline, CDR1 SGHNT and CDR2 YENEEA. As DNA, the CDR3 is TGTGCCAGCAGTCCAGGGACTAGCGGGAGTACGCAGTATTTT. Its translation is CASSPGTSGSTQYF.

This clone has only one observation. The CDR3 loop reads CASSFLGFYGYTF. CDR3 DNA sequence: TGTGCCAGCAGTTTTTTGGGCTTCTATGGCTACACCTTC. The chain has TRBV27 and TRBJ1-2; D ambiguous. Germline CDR1 and CDR2: MNHEY and SMNVEV (reference sequence). The CDR3 length is 13 residues. V dropped 3 bases and J dropped 4 bases, with 9 bases sitting between them.

This chain joins TRBV6-1 and TRBJ2-5; a weak D match, TRBD2 (5 bases). Trimming removed 7 bases from V and 5 bases from J, with 20 bases in between. The length of the CDR3 is 15 residues. Per germline, CDR1 MNHNS and CDR2 SASEGT. The CDR3 nucleotides read TGTGCCAGCACCATAGACCCCTACCCGGGGGAGACCCAGTACTTC. It encodes CASTIDPYPGETQYF.

The chain couples TRBV5-5 to TRBJ2-2; D perhaps matches TRBD2 (6 bases). Germline CDR1 SGHKS, CDR2 YYEKEE (reference sequence). With 4 bases removed from V and 4 bases from J, the gap between germline ends came to 11 bases. The CDR3 consists of 14 residues. CDR3 in DNA: TGTGCCAGCAGCCGGGACTGGATCACCGGGGAGCTGTTTTTT. Its protein is CASSRDWITGELFF.

V usage is TRBV30 and J usage is TRBJ1-4, with 7 bases matching TRBD1. Germline V lookup: CDR1 GTSNPN, CDR2 SVGIG (reference sequence). V was pared by 4 bases and J by 8 bases, with 7 bases of the junction left unmatched. The CDR3 consists of 13 residues. In DNA, the CDR3 is TGTGCCTGGACTAAGGGGGCGAGGGAAAAACTGTTTTTT. Protein product: CAWTKGAREKLFF.

This chain uses TRBV28 with TRBJ2-3; TRBD2 aligns across 7 bases. Per germline, CDR1 MDHEN and CDR2 SYDVKM. Trimming removed 2 bases from V and 2 bases from J; junction bases left unmatched: 7. The CDR3 totals 16 residues. In DNA, the CDR3 is TGTGCCAGCAGTTTACCCGTAGCGGGTTACACAGATACGCAGTATTTT. Its translation is CASSLPVAGYTDTQYF.

This clone appeared a few times. CDR3 DNA: TGTGCCTCTACCGGGACAGGGGCCCAGCAGTACTTC. This sequence encodes CASTGTGAQQYF. The V gene is TRBV30, the J gene TRBJ2-7, with 10 bases matching TRBD1. Germline V gene lookup returns CDR1 GTSNPN and CDR2 SVGIG (reference sequence). V lost 7 bases and J lost 8; bases outside the gene matches: 8. This CDR3 is 12 amino acids long.

This chain joins TRBV9 and TRBJ1-1, with 9 positions matching TRBD1. CDR3 length: 14 residues. Trimming took 4 bases from V and 4 from J; bases not matched to a gene: 5. The germline CDR1 and CDR2 sequences are SGDLS and YYNGEE. Here the CDR3 DNA reads TGTGCCAGCAGCAGCCGGGACAGGGTCACTGAAGCTTTCTTT. It yields the protein CASSSRDRVTEAFF.

The chain combines TRBV30 with TRBJ2-7; a possible D gene is TRBD2 (6 bases). V lost 8 bases to trimming and J lost 3 bases, with 14 bases between them. This CDR3 has 12 residues. Per the germline V gene, CDR1 is GTSNPN and CDR2 is SVGIG (reference sequence). CDR3 sequence reads: CAVVGGIYEQYF. CDR3 in DNA: TGTGCCGTGGTCGGCGGGATCTACGAGCAGTACTTC. Supplemented by reference TRBV30 and TRBJ2-7, the full variable domain reads SQTIHQWPATLVQPVGSPLSLECTVEGTSNPNLYWYRQAAGRGLQLLFYSVGIGQISSEVPQNLSASRPQDRQFILSSKKLLLSDSGFYLCAVVGGIYEQYFGPGTRLTVT.

V is TRBV5-1 and J is TRBJ2-1; 7 positions agree with TRBD1. The ends lost 4 bases at V and 7 bases at J; junction bases unmatched: 11. The CDR3 covers 15 residues. CDR1 and CDR2 from the germline V gene are SGHRS and YFSETQ. This CDR3 is CASSQTGTVVNEQFF. In nucleotides, the CDR3 is TGCGCCAGCAGCCAAACCGGGACAGTGGTTAATGAGCAGTTCTTC.

The rearrangement links TRBV11-2 to TRBJ2-7; TRBD2 aligns across 13 bases. J was trimmed by 5 bases and V by 6 bases; bases with no gene match: 7. From germline, CDR1 is SGHAT and CDR2 FQNNGV. CDR3 length: 15 amino acids. CDR3 loop: CASRSLAGGPDEQYF. For the CDR3, the DNA is TGTGCCAGCAGGTCACTAGCGGGAGGGCCCGACGAGCAGTACTTC.

The rearrangement links TRBV9 to TRBJ1-5; the match to TRBD1 covers 8 bases. The CDR3 is 15 amino acids. V was clipped by 0 bases and J by 4 bases; unmatched bases: 3. CDR1 is SGDLS and CDR2 is YYNGEE in the germline V gene. The DNA for the CDR3 is TGTGCCAGCAGCGTAGCCGGGACAGGAAATCAGCCCCAGCATTTT. This translates into CASSVAGTGNQPQHF.

The genes are TRBV7-2 and TRBJ2-7; 9 bases are shared with TRBD2. CDR1 and CDR2 (germline): SGHTA, FQGNSA. Germline trimming cut 5 bases from V and 4 bases from J; bases unmatched to any gene: 12. The CDR3 has 16 amino acids. CDR3 loop: CASSPRGSGGTYEQYF. Here the CDR3 DNA reads TGTGCCAGCAGCCCCCGAGGTAGCGGGGGAACTTACGAGCAGTACTTC.

The V and J genes are TRBV6-5 and TRBJ2-7, with D possibly matching TRBD2 (5 bases). The CDR3 is 11 residues long. Trimming took off 2 bases at V and 6 bases at J, with 5 bases between the two ends. Germline assignment: CDR1 MNHEY and CDR2 SVGAGI. This chain's CDR3 is CASSYEGEQYF. The CDR3 DNA follows: TGTGCCAGCAGTTACGAGGGCGAGCAGTACTTC.

V is TRBV7-9 and J is TRBJ2-3; D is ambiguous. This CDR3 has 14 residues. From germline, CDR1 is SEHNR and CDR2 FQNEAQ (reference sequence). Trimming left V 3 bases short and J 6 bases short, with 13 bases between. CDR3 in amino acids: CASSLSTAWDTQYF. The CDR3 region has the DNA TGTGCCAGCAGCTTGAGTACAGCCTGGGATACGCAGTATTTT. Filled out from reference TRBV7-9 and TRBJ2-3, the complete variable domain reads DTGVSQNPRHKITKRGQNVTFRCDPISEHNRLYWYRQTLGQGPEFLTYFQNEAQLEKSRLLSDRFSAERPKGSFSTLEIQRTEQGDSAMYLCASSLSTAWDTQYFGPGTRLTVL.

The chain carries TRBV4-1 and TRBJ2-7; 7 bases match TRBD2. V lost 2 bases, J lost 3 bases, and 7 bases stayed unmatched. From germline, CDR1 is MGHRA and CDR2 YSYEKL. This CDR3 contains 15 residues. The CDR3, as DNA: TGCGCCAGCAGCCAACGAGGCCTAGCGGACTACGAGCAGTACTTC. Amino acid sequence: CASSQRGLADYEQYF.